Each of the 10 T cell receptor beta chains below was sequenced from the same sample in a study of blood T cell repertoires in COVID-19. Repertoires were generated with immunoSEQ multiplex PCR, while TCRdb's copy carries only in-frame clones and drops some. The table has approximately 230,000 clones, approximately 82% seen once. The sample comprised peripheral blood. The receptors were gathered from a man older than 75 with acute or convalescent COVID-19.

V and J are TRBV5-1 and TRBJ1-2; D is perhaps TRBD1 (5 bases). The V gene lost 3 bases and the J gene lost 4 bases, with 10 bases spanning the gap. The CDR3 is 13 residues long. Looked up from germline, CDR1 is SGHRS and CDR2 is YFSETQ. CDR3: CASSSDRFYGYTF. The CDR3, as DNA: TGCGCCAGCAGCTCAGACAGATTCTATGGCTACACCTTC.

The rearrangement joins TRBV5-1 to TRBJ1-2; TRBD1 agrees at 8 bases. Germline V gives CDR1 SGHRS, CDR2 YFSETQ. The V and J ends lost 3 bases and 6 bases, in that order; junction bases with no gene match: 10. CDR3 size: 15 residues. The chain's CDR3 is CASSYRQGREDGYTF. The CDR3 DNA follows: TGCGCCAGCAGCTATAGACAGGGGAGAGAGGATGGCTACACCTTC. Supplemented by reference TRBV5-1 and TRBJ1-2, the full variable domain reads KAGVTQTPRYLIKTRGQQVTLSCSPISGHRSVSWYQQTPGQGLQFLFEYFSETQRNKGNFPGRFSGRQFSNSRSEMNVSTLELGDSALYLCASSYRQGREDGYTFGSGTRLTVV.

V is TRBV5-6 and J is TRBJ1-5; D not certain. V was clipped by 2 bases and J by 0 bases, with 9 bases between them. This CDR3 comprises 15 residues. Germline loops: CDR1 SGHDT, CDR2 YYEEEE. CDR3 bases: TGTGCCAGCAGCTTCTCAGGTCTTAGCAATCAGCCCCAGCATTTT. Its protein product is CASSFSGLSNQPQHF. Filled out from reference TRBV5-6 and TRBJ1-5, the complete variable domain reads DAGVTQSPTHLIKTRGQQVTLRCSPKSGHDTVSWYQQALGQGPQFIFQYYEEEERQRGNFPDRFSGHQFPNYSSELNVNALLLGDSALYLCASSFSGLSNQPQHFGDGTRLSIL.

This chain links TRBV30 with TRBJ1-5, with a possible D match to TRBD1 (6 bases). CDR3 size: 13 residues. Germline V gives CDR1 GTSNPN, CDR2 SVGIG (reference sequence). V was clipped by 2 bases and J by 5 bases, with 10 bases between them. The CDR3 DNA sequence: TGTGCCTGGAGTAAGGGGGTTGATCAGCCCCAGCATTTT. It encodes CAWSKGVDQPQHF.

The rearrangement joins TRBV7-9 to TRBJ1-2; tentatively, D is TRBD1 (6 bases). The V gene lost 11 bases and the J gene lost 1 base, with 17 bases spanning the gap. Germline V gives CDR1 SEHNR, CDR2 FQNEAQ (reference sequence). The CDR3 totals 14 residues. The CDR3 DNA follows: TGTGCCGGCTCAGAGGCAGGGGTTAACTATGGCTACACCTTC. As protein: CAGSEAGVNYGYTF.

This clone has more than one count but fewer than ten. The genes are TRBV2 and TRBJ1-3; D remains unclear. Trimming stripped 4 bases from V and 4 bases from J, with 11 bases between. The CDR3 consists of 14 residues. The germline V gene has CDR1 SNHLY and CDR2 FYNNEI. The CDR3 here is CASSASGEGNTIYF. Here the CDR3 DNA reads TGTGCCAGCAGTGCTTCCGGGGAAGGAAACACCATATATTTT. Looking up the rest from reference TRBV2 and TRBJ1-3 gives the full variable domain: EPEVTQTPSHQVTQMGQEVILRCVPISNHLYFYWYRQILGQKVEFLVSFYNNEISEKSEIFDDQFSVERPDGSNFTLKIRSTKLEDSAMYFCASSASGEGNTIYFGEGSWLTVV.

CDR3 bases: TGTGCCAGCAGGATACAGGGGGCGAACTATGGCTACACCTTC. Protein product: CASRIQGANYGYTF. The rearrangement uses TRBV28 and TRBJ1-2; 9 bases are shared with TRBD1. There are 14 residues in the CDR3. V gave up 6 bases and J gave up 2 bases; unmatched junction bases: 4. The germline gives CDR1 MDHEN, CDR2 SYDVKM.

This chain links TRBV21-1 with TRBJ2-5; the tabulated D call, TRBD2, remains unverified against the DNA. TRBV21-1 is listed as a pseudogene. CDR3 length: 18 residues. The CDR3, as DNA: TGTGCCAGCAGCAAATTCCAGCGGGGGGCCCCTTGGCAAGAGACCCAGTACTTC. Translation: CASSKFQRGAPWQETQYF.

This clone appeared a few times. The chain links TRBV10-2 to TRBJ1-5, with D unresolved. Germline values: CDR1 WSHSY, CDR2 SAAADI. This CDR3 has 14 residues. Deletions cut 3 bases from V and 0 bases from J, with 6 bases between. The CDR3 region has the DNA TGCGCCAGCAGTGACAGGAATAGCAATCAGCCCCAGCATTTT. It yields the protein CASSDRNSNQPQHF.

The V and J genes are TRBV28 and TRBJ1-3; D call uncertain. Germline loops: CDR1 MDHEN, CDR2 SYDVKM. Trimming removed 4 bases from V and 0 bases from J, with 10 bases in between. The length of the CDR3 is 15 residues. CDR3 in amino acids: CASSSVILSGNTIYF. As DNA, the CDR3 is TGTGCCAGCAGTTCCGTAATCCTCTCTGGAAACACCATATATTTT. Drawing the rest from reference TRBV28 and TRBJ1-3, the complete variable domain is DVKVTQSSRYLVKRTGEKVFLECVQDMDHENMFWYRQDPGLGLRLIYFSYDVKMKEKGDIPEGYSVSREKKERFSLILESASTNQTSMYLCASSSVILSGNTIYFGEGSWLTVV.